Following are 16 T cell receptor beta chains from one sample sequenced in a study of blood T cell repertoires in COVID-19. TCRdb's copy holds only in-frame clones and misses some; the assay was immunoSEQ multiplex PCR. The sample contains more than 350,000 clones, approximately 90% of which appear only once. The sample consisted of PBMCs or T cells enriched from blood (not recorded which). These TCRs come from a woman under 30 who had been exposed to COVID-19.

The V and J genes are TRBV7-2 and TRBJ1-1; D gene uncertain. Germline values: CDR1 SGHTA, CDR2 FQGNSA. The CDR3 sequence is 12 residues long. The V and J ends lost 5 bases and 6 bases respectively, with 10 bases between them. CDR3 sequence: CASSPPGPEAFF. CDR3 nucleotides: TGTGCCAGCAGCCCCCCTGGCCCTGAAGCTTTCTTT. Drawing the rest from reference TRBV7-2 and TRBJ1-1, the complete variable domain is GAGVSQSPSNKVTEKGKDVELRCDPISGHTALYWYRQSLGQGLEFLIYFQGNSAPDKSGLPSDRFSAERTGGSVSTLTIQRTQQEDSAVYLCASSPPGPEAFFGQGTRLTVV.

Note on this clone: Other DNA sequences in the sample encode the same CDR3. CDR3 nucleotide sequence: TGTGCCAGCAGCTTGGTGGGCGGGGAGACCCAGTACTTC. It codes for CASSLVGGETQYF. The rearrangement uses TRBV7-2 and TRBJ2-5; TRBD2 is a possible D gene (5 bases). The CDR3 is 13 residues long. V was shortened by 3 bases and J by 5 bases, with 10 bases between the two germline ends. Per germline, CDR1 SGHTA and CDR2 FQGNSA.

V gene TRBV28 combines with J gene TRBJ2-7, with D possibly matching TRBD1 (6 bases). The CDR3 loop spans 14 amino acids. Germline CDR1 MDHEN, CDR2 SYDVKM. Trimming took 2 bases from V and 7 from J, leaving 15 bases between them. CDR3 nucleotide sequence: TGTGCCAGCAGTTTACCTACAGGGTTCCGGGAGCAGTACTTC. Its translation: CASSLPTGFREQYF.

Worth noting for this clone: At the DNA level, this CDR3 is encoded by other sequences in the same sample as well. The V gene is TRBV5-1, the J gene TRBJ2-1, with TRBD2 identical over 13 bases. CDR3 length: 15 amino acids. Germline CDR1 SGHRS, CDR2 YFSETQ. Unmatched junction bases numbered 1, after V lost 3 bases and J lost 4 bases. CDR3 nucleotides: TGCGCCAGCAGCTCGGGACTAGCGGGGTACAATGAGCAGTTCTTC. This gives the protein CASSSGLAGYNEQFF.

This clone showed up just a few times. The chain is built from TRBV19 and TRBJ1-5; 9 bases map to TRBD1. From germline, CDR1 is LNHDA and CDR2 SQIVND (reference sequence). The CDR3 runs 15 residues. V gave up 4 bases and J gave up 3 bases; unmatched junction bases: 4. The CDR3: CASSTGTGFNQPQHF. The CDR3 DNA reads TGTGCCAGTAGTACCGGGACAGGGTTCAATCAGCCCCAGCATTTT.

About this clone: This sequence may be a read error, since a much larger clone differs from it by one base. This chain uses TRBV4-3 with TRBJ2-5, with 12 bases that match TRBD2. CDR1 is LGHNA and CDR2 is YSLEER in the germline V gene. This CDR3 contains 15 residues. Trimming removed 4 bases from V and 3 bases from J; junction bases left unmatched: 3. The CDR3 loop is CASSPGLAGEETQYF. The CDR3 DNA is TGCGCCAGCAGCCCGGGACTAGCGGGTGAAGAGACCCAGTACTTC.

This clone has a single count. The CDR3 sequence: CASSLKTGPGEQYF. The CDR3 DNA reads TGTGCCAGCAGCTTAAAGACAGGGCCCGGGGAGCAGTACTTC. The V gene is TRBV7-2, the J gene TRBJ2-7; 7 nucleotides line up with TRBD1. J lost 7 bases, V lost 2 bases, and 8 bases had no gene match. The CDR3 covers 14 residues. Germline V lookup: CDR1 SGHTA, CDR2 FQGNSA. Full variable domain (rest looked up from reference TRBV7-2 and TRBJ2-7): GAGVSQSPSNKVTEKGKDVELRCDPISGHTALYWYRQSLGQGLEFLIYFQGNSAPDKSGLPSDRFSAERTGGSVSTLTIQRTQQEDSAVYLCASSLKTGPGEQYFGPGTRLTVT.

The chain couples TRBV2 to TRBJ2-6, with a tentative D call TRBD1 (5 bases). This CDR3 region has 16 residues. Trimming removed 7 bases from V and 0 bases from J, with 13 bases in between. CDR1 and CDR2 from the germline V gene are SNHLY and FYNNEI. CDR3 coding DNA: TGTGCCAGCAAAATCGACGGACACTCTGGGGCCAACGTCCTGACTTTC. It codes for CASKIDGHSGANVLTF.

The rearrangement joins TRBV6-5 to TRBJ1-2, with 11 nucleotides matching TRBD1. V lost 7 bases, J lost 4 bases, and 5 bases stayed unmatched. The CDR3 sequence is 14 residues long. CDR1 is MNHEY and CDR2 is SVGAGI in the germline V gene. The CDR3 is CASTPGTGGYGYTF. The CDR3 DNA reads TGTGCCAGCACCCCCGGGACAGGGGGCTATGGCTACACCTTC.

The chain employs TRBV2 and TRBJ2-1; 7 positions agree with TRBD2. CDR3 length equals 14 residues. V dropped 6 bases and J dropped 7; count of bases not matched to a gene: 9. CDR1 SNHLY and CDR2 FYNNEI come from the germline V gene. The CDR3: CASSSSGPGNEQFF. CDR3 in DNA: TGTGCCAGCAGCTCTAGCGGACCTGGAAATGAGCAGTTCTTC.

This clone was seen more than once but under ten times. The CDR3 bases are TGCGCCAGCAGCCGTGAAGAGGGCAGCAATCAGCCCCAGCATTTT. This sequence encodes CASSREEGSNQPQHF. The chain joins TRBV5-1 to TRBJ1-5; D remains ambiguous. V gave up 4 bases and J gave up 1 base, with 12 bases separating them. CDR1 is SGHRS and CDR2 is YFSETQ in the germline V gene. The CDR3 sequence is 15 residues long.

The DNA of the CDR3 is TGTGCCTGGAGTGTACCGGGACAGGGGGCGGGCTACTCTGGGGCCAACGTCCTGACTTTC. This gives the protein CAWSVPGQGAGYSGANVLTF. This chain joins TRBV30 and TRBJ2-6; 12 bases agree with TRBD1. V dropped 0 bases and J dropped 0; count of bases not matched to a gene: 9. Germline V lookup: CDR1 GTSNPN, CDR2 SVGIG (reference sequence). The length of the CDR3 is 20 residues.

This rearrangement joins TRBV7-2 to TRBJ2-5, with 8 bases aligning to TRBD1. CDR3 length equals 16 residues. The V gene end was trimmed by 5 bases and the J gene end by 5 bases; junction bases not matched to a gene: 13. Per germline, CDR1 SGHTA and CDR2 FQGNSA. For the CDR3, the DNA is TGTGCCAGCAGCCCCCCCCGGACAGGGTTTGGGGAGACCCAGTACTTC. This translates into CASSPPRTGFGETQYF. Looking up the rest from reference TRBV7-2 and TRBJ2-5 gives the full variable domain: GAGVSQSPSNKVTEKGKDVELRCDPISGHTALYWYRQSLGQGLEFLIYFQGNSAPDKSGLPSDRFSAERTGGSVSTLTIQRTQQEDSAVYLCASSPPRTGFGETQYFGPGTRLLVL.

This chain uses TRBV18 with TRBJ2-7; TRBD1 matches 10 bases. The germline gives CDR1 KGHSH, CDR2 LQKENI. The CDR3 extends over 15 amino acids. V was pared by 5 bases and J by 2 bases, with 6 bases of the junction left unmatched. CDR3 protein: CASSSLGTGAYEQYF. The CDR3 region has the DNA TGTGCCAGCTCATCCCTCGGGACAGGGGCCTACGAGCAGTACTTC.

This chain connects TRBV19 to TRBJ2-7; 9 nucleotides line up with TRBD1. This CDR3 is 15 amino acids long. Trimming cost V 5 bases and J 2 bases; bases outside gene matches: 7. In germline, CDR1 is LNHDA, CDR2 SQIVND (reference sequence). The CDR3 DNA reads as TGTGCCAGTAGTCCCCGGACAGGGGCCACCTACGAGCAGTACTTC. Encoded protein: CASSPRTGATYEQYF.

V and J are TRBV12-2 and TRBJ1-6; the table's D gene call, TRBD1, was not cross checked with the DNA. TRBV12-2 is a pseudogene locus. The CDR3 is 16 amino acids. The CDR3 loop reads CASRIYRGRNNSPLHF. Written as DNA, the CDR3 is TGTGCAAGTCGCATATACAGGGGAAGGAATAATTCACCCCTCCACTTT.